The clone carrying this T cell receptor beta chain was seen many times. The antigen is unknown. This CDR3 spans 14 amino acids. CDR1 is ENHRY, CDR2 SYGVKD, per germline. Trimming removed 8 bases at V and 7 bases at J, with 20 bases between. The data are from a study of cytomegalovirus exposure and HLA in healthy donors. Points from the study as a whole: Most TCRs appeared rarely, but some public TCRs recurred in many donors. The listing of approximately 160 TCR beta chains classed them as cytomegalovirus-associated.

Vbeta (60) and Jbeta (13) primers were used in the PCR. The table came from immunoSEQ multiplex PCR; TCRdb's copy has only in-frame clones and leaves some out. The sample has some 180,000 clones; around 80% are singletons. The chain carries TRBV10-3 and TRBJ2-5, with D tentatively TRBD2 (5 bases). Sequenced input: PBMCs. This clonotype originated in a woman in her thirties in good health and CMV-seronegative. DNA for the CDR3: TGTGCCATCCAATCAGAAACCGGGGAAAGGACCCAGTACTTC. Its protein is CAIQSETGERTQYF.